Included here is one T cell receptor beta chain sequence, with context. The sample belongs to a study of preoperative IRX-2 immunotherapy in early breast cancer. Specified treatment: preoperative locoregional IRX-2 cytokine immunotherapy. Preoperative locoregional IRX-2 cytokine immunotherapy was tested in the phase Ib source study. Measured with immunoSEQ multiplex PCR; TCRdb has only the in-frame clones, and not every one. The table records around 34,000 clones, about 95% of them present only once. This CDR3 has 15 amino acids. The V gene lost 3 bases and the J gene lost 3 bases, with 12 bases spanning the gap. Germline assignment: CDR1 SNHLY and CDR2 FYNNEI.

The V call is TRBV2, the J call TRBJ1-5; no clear D gene. This specimen was collected from a patient treated with IRX-2 immunotherapy. This TCR was sampled from a human donor with breast cancer. The CDR3 region is CASSEPWQANQPQHF. For the CDR3, the DNA is TGTGCCAGCAGTGAGCCGTGGCAGGCCAATCAGCCCCAGCATTTT.